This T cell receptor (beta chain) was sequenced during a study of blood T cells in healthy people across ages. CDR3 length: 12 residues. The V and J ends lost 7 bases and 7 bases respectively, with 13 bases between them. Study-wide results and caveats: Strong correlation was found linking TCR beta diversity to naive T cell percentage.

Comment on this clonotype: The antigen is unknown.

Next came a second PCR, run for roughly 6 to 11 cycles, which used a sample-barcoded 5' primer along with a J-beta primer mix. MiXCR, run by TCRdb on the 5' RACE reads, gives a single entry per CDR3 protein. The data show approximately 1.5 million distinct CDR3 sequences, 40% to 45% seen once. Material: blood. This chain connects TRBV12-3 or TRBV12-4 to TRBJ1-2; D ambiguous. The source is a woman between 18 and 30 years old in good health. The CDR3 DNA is TGTGCCAGCACATCATTCGTTGGTGGCTACACCTTC. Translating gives CASTSFVGGYTF.